These 30 T cell receptor beta chains came from one sample sequenced in a study of response to subunit inactivated influenza vaccine. A single record per CDR3 protein comes from TCRdb applying MiXCR to the RT-PCR reads. Of about 780,000 distinct CDR3 sequences in the sample, around 20% were seen once. The source was PBMCs from blood, collected around 5 days after vaccination. The receptors originated from a middle-aged man who received an inactivated influenza vaccine.

The V and J genes are TRBV6-1 and TRBJ1-4; D remains ambiguous. The CDR3 runs 15 residues. The germline V gene has CDR1 MNHNS and CDR2 SASEGT. Trimming shortened V by 6 bases and J by 0 bases, and 11 bases separated the two germline ends. CDR3 in amino acids: CASRVAITTNEKLFF. The CDR3 DNA is TGTGCCAGCAGGGTTGCGATAACAACTAATGAAAAACTGTTTTTT.

The CDR3 nucleotides are TGCGCCAGCAGCCAAAGTCCAGCGGGAGCGGATACGCAGTATTTT. It specifies CASSQSPAGADTQYF. This chain uses TRBV4-3 with TRBJ2-3; TRBD2 matches 8 bases. This CDR3 is 15 amino acids long. The V and J ends lost 2 bases and 6 bases, in that order; junction bases with no gene match: 7. The germline V gene encodes CDR1 LGHNA and CDR2 YSLEER.

The V call is TRBV7-9, the J call TRBJ2-5, with D possibly matching TRBD1 (5 bases). The V gene's germline CDR1 is SEHNR and CDR2 FQNEAQ (reference sequence). CDR3 length equals 15 residues. V lost 0 bases to trimming and J lost 3 bases, with 11 bases between them. CDR3 nucleotides: TGTGCCAGCAGCTTAGCTTCAGGGCGGAAAGAGACCCAGTACTTC. It translates to CASSLASGRKETQYF.

V and J are TRBV4-1 and TRBJ2-4; maybe TRBD2 (6 bases). The V gene's germline CDR1 is MGHRA and CDR2 YSYEKL. The CDR3 is 14 residues long. The V end was cut by 0 bases, the J end by 7 bases, with 10 bases between. CDR3 residues: CASSQDPGGNIQYF. CDR3 coding DNA: TGCGCCAGCAGCCAAGATCCTGGGGGGAACATTCAGTACTTC.

This clonotype has a handful of counts. The chain combines TRBV20-1 with TRBJ1-1, with D uncertain. V was pared by 1 base and J by 1 base, with 13 bases between. Germline V CDR1 and CDR2: DFQATT, SNEGSKA (reference sequence). CDR3 size: 15 residues. The CDR3 protein is CSARAPAQGNTEAFF. DNA of the CDR3: TGCAGTGCTAGAGCCCCGGCCCAAGGGAACACTGAAGCTTTCTTT.

There are a few counts of this clonotype. This chain joins TRBV6-5 and TRBJ2-7; TRBD1 might be the D (5 bases). Germline-derived CDR1 and CDR2 are MNHEY and SVGAGI. The CDR3 extends over 15 amino acids. Trimming removed 0 bases at V and 2 bases at J, with 11 bases between. The CDR3 sequence is CASSYSQGATYEQYF. The DNA of the CDR3 is TGTGCCAGCAGTTACTCCCAGGGCGCTACCTACGAGCAGTACTTC.

The gene calls are TRBV12-3 or TRBV12-4 and TRBJ2-1; the D is unclear. The V and J ends lost 7 bases and 0 bases respectively, with 16 bases between them. The CDR3 sequence is 16 residues long. CDR3 in DNA: TGTGCCAGCACCCCCTTCGAACAGCGCTCCTACAATGAGCAGTTCTTC. Residues: CASTPFEQRSYNEQFF.

This clonotype was detected only a few times. The gene calls are TRBV4-3 and TRBJ2-3, with 9 bases fitting TRBD1. From germline, CDR1 is LGHNA and CDR2 YSLEER. CDR3 length equals 16 residues. The ends lost 3 bases at V and 0 bases at J; junction bases unmatched: 4. Written as DNA, the CDR3 is TGCGCCAGCAGCCAGGGGACAGGGAGAAGCACAGATACGCAGTATTTT. Protein: CASSQGTGRSTDTQYF.

The rearrangement joins TRBV6-1 to TRBJ2-2, with 10 positions matching TRBD1. Germline V gene lookup returns CDR1 MNHNS and CDR2 SASEGT. This CDR3 has 14 amino acids. V was pared by 6 bases and J by 7 bases, with 5 bases of the junction left unmatched. The DNA of the CDR3 is TGTGCCAGCAGCTGGGACAGGGGAGGCGGGGAGCTGTTTTTT. Protein product: CASSWDRGGGELFF.

This clonotype was observed many times. The chain uses TRBV18 and TRBJ1-1; D remains ambiguous. The CDR3 runs 13 residues. V lost 2 bases, J lost 0 bases, and 4 bases lay in between. The germline gives CDR1 KGHSH, CDR2 LQKENI. The DNA of the CDR3 is TGTGCCAGCTCACCAGACATGAACACTGAAGCTTTCTTT. This translates into CASSPDMNTEAFF.

There are a few counts of this clonotype. The rearrangement links TRBV20-1 to TRBJ1-2; 8 nucleotides agree with TRBD1. The CDR3 length is 12 residues. J gave up 6 bases and V 6 bases, and 6 bases lay outside the gene matches. Germline CDR1 DFQATT, CDR2 SNEGSKA (reference sequence). As DNA, the CDR3 is TGCAGTGCGGCGGGACAGGCGGATGGCTACACCTTC. This sequence encodes CSAAGQADGYTF.

The rearrangement joins TRBV7-2 to TRBJ2-2, with 13 positions matching TRBD2. The length of the CDR3 is 17 residues. J gave up 7 bases and V 0 bases, and 5 bases lay outside the gene matches. Germline V gives CDR1 SGHTA, CDR2 FQGNSA. DNA for the CDR3: TGTGCCAGCAGCTTAGCACTAGCGGGGGGGCCCGGCGGGGAGCTGTTTTTT. It yields the protein CASSLALAGGPGGELFF.

This clonotype was counted many times. The J gene is TRBJ2-5, the V gene TRBV5-6; maybe TRBD1 (5 bases). The V gene lost 4 bases and the J gene lost 5 bases, with 18 bases spanning the gap. The CDR3 has 15 amino acids. Germline V gene sequence: CDR1 SGHDT, CDR2 YYEEEE. CDR3 amino acids: CASSRTRDAGETQYF. The CDR3 DNA reads TGTGCCAGCAGCCGAACCAGGGATGCCGGGGAGACCCAGTACTTC.

The chain has TRBV4-1 and TRBJ1-2; 10 positions match TRBD1. V lost 2 bases and J lost 6; bases outside the gene matches: 15. The CDR3 has 18 residues. Germline V gene lookup returns CDR1 MGHRA and CDR2 YSYEKL. The CDR3 region is CASSQFPGQGMRMDGYTF. The CDR3 coding sequence is TGCGCCAGCAGCCAATTCCCGGGACAGGGGATGCGTATGGATGGCTACACCTTC.

This clonotype was observed at least ten times. The rearrangement links TRBV15 to TRBJ2-1; 16 bases fit TRBD2. Per the germline V gene, CDR1 is LNHNV and CDR2 is YYDKDF (reference sequence). The CDR3 runs 21 residues. With V trimmed by 0 bases and J by 0 bases, 8 bases remained unmatched. The CDR3 DNA reads as TGTGCCACCAGCAGAGATCAAATGGGACTAGCGGGAGGGAGCTCCTACAATGAGCAGTTCTTC. Its translation is CATSRDQMGLAGGSSYNEQFF.

This clonotype was found a few times. The V call is TRBV6-2 or TRBV6-3, the J call TRBJ2-1; D possibly corresponds to TRBD2 (5 bases). V was pared by 0 bases and J by 4 bases, with 13 bases between. Germline CDR1 reads MNHEY; CDR2 reads SVGEGT. The CDR3 consists of 16 residues. The CDR3 sequence is CASSYSSGDFYNEQFF. Written as DNA, the CDR3 is TGTGCCAGCAGTTACTCAAGCGGTGATTTTTACAATGAGCAGTTCTTC.

V gene TRBV7-2 combines with J gene TRBJ2-7, with D possibly being TRBD2 (6 bases). The CDR3 is 16 residues long. The ends were cut back, 7 bases at V and 2 bases at J, with 21 bases in the middle. The V gene's germline CDR1 is SGHTA and CDR2 FQGNSA. Here the CDR3 reads CASTDAWVEGTYEQYF. DNA for the CDR3: TGTGCCAGCACCGATGCGTGGGTGGAGGGAACCTACGAGCAGTACTTC.

Many counts were recorded for this clonotype. DNA for the CDR3: TGTGCCAGCAGTTTTGGACAGGGGTCTTCCTACGAGCAGTACTTC. Translation: CASSFGQGSSYEQYF. The chain recombines TRBV28 with TRBJ2-7, with 9 bases fitting TRBD1. The germline gives CDR1 MDHEN, CDR2 SYDVKM. CDR3 length equals 15 residues. V gave up 3 bases and J gave up 1 base; unmatched junction bases: 4.

In its sample, this clonotype was seen a few times. The CDR3 DNA reads as TGCAGTGCTAGATCCCCTAGCGGGATGGCCCAGTTCTTC. Its protein is CSARSPSGMAQFF. The chain joins TRBV20-1 to TRBJ2-1; 9 nucleotides agree with TRBD2. Germline assignment: CDR1 DFQATT and CDR2 SNEGSKA (reference sequence). The J segment lost 13 bases and the V segment lost 2 bases, leaving 9 bases of the junction unmatched. This CDR3 has 13 residues.

The chain employs TRBV20-1 and TRBJ1-1; TRBD1 might be the D (5 bases). Trimming cost V 3 bases and J 1 base, with 15 bases left between them. This CDR3 comprises 15 residues. The V gene's germline CDR1 is DFQATT and CDR2 SNEGSKA (reference sequence). CDR3 sequence reads: CSARPSSDRNTEAFF. Written as DNA, the CDR3 is TGCAGTGCTAGGCCATCATCTGACAGGAACACTGAAGCTTTCTTT.

With respect to this clonotype: The limits of the CDR3 on the DNA are not certain, so only TCRdb's listed CDR3 is given. The chain carries TRBV20-1 and TRBJ2-7. 14 amino acids form the CDR3, both terminal residues included. CDR1 and CDR2 from the germline V gene are DFQATT and SNEGSKA (reference sequence). CDR3 in amino acids: CSVFLPGSSYEQYF.

The chain joins TRBV15 to TRBJ2-1; 8 nucleotides agree with TRBD2. CDR1 and CDR2 from the germline V gene are LNHNV and YYDKDF (reference sequence). The CDR3 consists of 16 residues. V lost 0 bases and J lost 14; bases outside the gene matches: 15. The CDR3 reads CATSRDRSSGVTMEFF. The CDR3 DNA reads TGTGCCACCAGCAGAGATCGGAGTAGCGGGGTTACGATGGAGTTCTTC.

The chain uses TRBV3-1 and TRBJ2-6, with 8 nucleotides matching TRBD1. CDR1 LGHDT and CDR2 YNNKEL come from the germline V gene (reference sequence). The CDR3 contains 21 residues. V was clipped by 3 bases and J by 3 bases; unmatched bases: 19. The CDR3 sequence: CASSQDIIGQGFVYGANVLTF. As DNA, the CDR3 is TGTGCCAGCAGCCAGGATATAATAGGACAGGGTTTCGTTTATGGGGCCAACGTCCTGACTTTC. The whole variable domain, remainder taken from reference TRBV3-1 and TRBJ2-6, is DTAVSQTPKYLVTQMGNDKSIKCEQNLGHDTMYWYKQDSKKFLKIMFSYNNKELIINETVPNRFSPKSPDKAHLNLHINSLELGDSAVYFCASSQDIIGQGFVYGANVLTFGAGSRLTVL.

This clonotype was detected ten times or more. This chain connects TRBV27 to TRBJ2-7, with 7 nucleotides matching TRBD2. Trimming removed 1 base from V and 5 bases from J; junction bases left unmatched: 14. The germline V gene encodes CDR1 MNHEY and CDR2 SMNVEV (reference sequence). The CDR3 is 17 amino acids. The CDR3 DNA sequence: TGTGCCAGCAGTTTATACCCCCCAAAGCGGGACCCCCACGAGCAGTACTTC. It encodes CASSLYPPKRDPHEQYF.

The V call is TRBV7-2, the J call TRBJ2-2; 11 bases map to TRBD2. Germline V CDR1 and CDR2: SGHTA, FQGNSA. The CDR3 contains 16 residues. With 2 bases clipped from V and 5 bases from J, the junction kept 4 bases outside the gene matches. The CDR3 reads CASSLTSGGGTGELFF. For the CDR3, the DNA is TGTGCCAGCAGCTTAACTAGCGGGGGAGGTACCGGGGAGCTGTTTTTT.

The chain links TRBV15 to TRBJ1-5; 12 bases fit TRBD1. The CDR3 runs to 17 residues. CDR1 is LNHNV, CDR2 YYDKDF, per germline (reference sequence). The V segment lost 3 bases and the J segment 7 bases; nucleotides outside the gene matches: 10. The DNA for the CDR3 is TGTGCCACCAGCAGGGAATCCGGGACAGGGGGCAGACAGCCCCAGCATTTT. Residues: CATSRESGTGGRQPQHF.

This sequence joins TRBV30 and TRBJ1-1; D unresolved. V was pared by 2 bases and J by 4 bases, with 8 bases between. The CDR3 sequence is 12 residues long. Germline V gene sequence: CDR1 GTSNPN, CDR2 SVGIG (reference sequence). CDR3 residues: CAWSRVTTEAFF. The CDR3 DNA is TGTGCCTGGAGTCGAGTAACCACTGAAGCTTTCTTT.

This clonotype was observed a handful of times. This chain connects TRBV2 to TRBJ2-3; a weak D match, TRBD1 (6 bases). The germline V and J ends were trimmed by 5 bases and 0 bases, with 18 bases remaining between them. CDR3 length equals 17 residues. CDR1 is SNHLY, CDR2 FYNNEI, per germline. CDR3 sequence: CASSIHRDTLSTDTQYF. The CDR3 DNA is TGTGCCAGCAGTATCCACCGGGACACCCTTAGCACAGATACGCAGTATTTT.

This clonotype was detected a few times. The chain recombines TRBV6-1 with TRBJ2-5; D is unresolved. Deletions cut 6 bases from V and 2 bases from J, with 13 bases between. The CDR3 runs 14 residues. CDR1 MNHNS and CDR2 SASEGT come from the germline V gene. The CDR3 spells CASRLSWGQETQYF. DNA of the CDR3: TGTGCCAGCAGACTCTCATGGGGACAAGAGACCCAGTACTTC.

This chain joins TRBV6-1 and TRBJ2-1, with 14 bases matching TRBD2. The V and J ends lost 6 bases and 8 bases, in that order; junction bases with no gene match: 6. This CDR3 comprises 15 residues. The V gene's germline CDR1 is MNHNS and CDR2 SASEGT. The DNA of the CDR3 is TGTGCCAGCAGAGACGGGACTAGCGGGAGCGATGAGCAGTTCTTC. Translating it yields CASRDGTSGSDEQFF.